This entry lists 28 T cell receptor beta chains sequenced from one sample in a study of OX40 agonist ivuxolimab in advanced cancers. Profiled with immunoSEQ multiplex PCR; TCRdb holds only in-frame clones, not every one. The sample shows under 100,000 clones, roughly 90% of them seen only once. Specimen: CD4+ or CD8+ T cells sorted from blood, collected in a trial of the OX40 agonist ivuxolimab. The source of these receptors is an adult with an advanced solid tumor such as melanoma, head and neck, liver or kidney cancer.

The chain is built from TRBV10-3 and TRBJ1-1; D possibly corresponds to TRBD1 (5 bases). The germline V and J ends were trimmed by 3 bases and 7 bases, with 15 bases remaining between them. The germline V gene has CDR1 ENHRY and CDR2 SYGVKD. The CDR3 sequence is 14 residues long. The CDR3 DNA reads TGTGCCATCAGTGATTACGGGGGACGGAGTGAAGCTTTCTTT. As protein: CAISDYGGRSEAFF.

V is TRBV6-6 and J is TRBJ2-7; D unclear. V lost 2 bases and J lost 6, with 17 bases in between. The germline CDR1 and CDR2 sequences are MNHNY and SVGAGI (reference sequence). There are 15 residues in the CDR3. This CDR3 reads CASSYRGVRMGEQYF. The DNA of the CDR3 is TGTGCCAGCAGTTACAGAGGTGTCCGCATGGGCGAGCAGTACTTC.

In its sample, this clone was seen once. CDR3 DNA sequence: TGTGCCAGCAGCCAGAGCCTCGAGCAGTACTTC. This gives the protein CASSQSLEQYF. The rearrangement joins TRBV14 to TRBJ2-7, with D uncertain. The CDR3 totals 11 residues. The V gene lost 3 bases and the J gene lost 6 bases, with 6 bases spanning the gap. Germline CDR1 SGHDN, CDR2 FVKESK.

The chain uses TRBV19 and TRBJ1-1; no clear D gene. The V and J ends lost 5 bases and 6 bases respectively, with 19 bases between them. The CDR3 spans 15 residues. Germline CDR1 LNHDA, CDR2 SQIVND (reference sequence). CDR3 sequence (DNA): TGTGCCAGTAGTGTTGACCGGGTTTCGGGCGCTGAAGCTTTCTTT. It codes for CASSVDRVSGAEAFF.

V gene TRBV14 combines with J gene TRBJ2-7, with a possible D match to TRBD2 (6 bases). The CDR3 runs to 17 residues. Germline CDR1 SGHDN, CDR2 FVKESK. V was trimmed by 3 bases and J by 0 bases, leaving 18 bases between them. CDR3 amino acids: CASSQAPGLSSSYEQYF. In nucleotides, the CDR3 is TGTGCCAGCAGCCAGGCTCCGGGACTTTCGAGCTCCTACGAGCAGTACTTC.

The chain has TRBV6-5 and TRBJ1-2; 8 bases are a match to TRBD1. Germline V CDR1 and CDR2: MNHEY, SVGAGI. The CDR3 has 13 amino acids. V was pared by 2 bases and J by 8 bases, with 4 bases of the junction left unmatched. The CDR3 nucleotides read TGTGCCAGCAGTTACGACAGGGGAACGGGCTACACCTTC. Amino acids: CASSYDRGTGYTF.

The chain links TRBV19 to TRBJ2-7; TRBD1 matches at 7 bases. V lost 5 bases to trimming and J lost 0 bases; unmatched junction nucleotides: 7. Germline CDR1 LNHDA, CDR2 SQIVND (reference sequence). The CDR3 runs to 15 residues. The CDR3 spells CASSPGQTASYEQYF. CDR3 in DNA: TGTGCCAGTAGTCCGGGACAGACAGCCTCCTACGAGCAGTACTTC.

V is TRBV30 and J is TRBJ1-1, with D possibly being TRBD1 (6 bases). Trimming stripped 6 bases from V and 2 bases from J, with 13 bases between. CDR3 length: 13 amino acids. Germline values: CDR1 GTSNPN, CDR2 SVGIG (reference sequence). This CDR3 reads CACSRQDNTEAFF. The CDR3 nucleotides are TGTGCCTGCAGTAGACAGGATAACACTGAAGCTTTCTTT.

V usage is TRBV25-1 and J usage is TRBJ2-5; unclear D gene. Judging by the DNA end, TRBJ2-7 fits better; the J call may be wrong. This CDR3 has 13 amino acids. CDR1 is MGHDK, CDR2 SYGVNS, per germline. The CDR3 spells CASSEWSSYEQYF. As DNA, the CDR3 is TGTGCCAGCAGTGAATGGAGCTCCTACGAGCAGTACTTC.

The chain carries TRBV9 and TRBJ2-5, with D possibly matching TRBD2 (6 bases). The CDR3 runs 13 residues. The germline CDR1 and CDR2 sequences are SGDLS and YYNGEE. V was trimmed by 4 bases and J by 5 bases, leaving 12 bases between them. The CDR3 spells CASSPRLGETQYF. The DNA of the CDR3 is TGTGCCAGCAGCCCGAGACTAGGGGAGACCCAGTACTTC.

The chain joins TRBV5-1 to TRBJ2-4; 11 bases fit TRBD2. The V gene end was trimmed by 0 bases and the J gene end by 0 bases; junction bases not matched to a gene: 5. The V gene's germline CDR1 is SGHRS and CDR2 YFSETQ. The CDR3 has 18 amino acids. The CDR3 nucleotides read TGCGCCAGCAGCTTGGAGCCGACTAGCGGGGTAGCCAAAAACATTCAGTACTTC. Translating it yields CASSLEPTSGVAKNIQYF.

The rearrangement uses TRBV15 and TRBJ2-1; D possibly corresponds to TRBD2 (6 bases). With 0 bases removed from V and 13 bases from J, the gap between germline ends came to 16 bases. Per germline, CDR1 LNHNV and CDR2 YYDKDF (reference sequence). CDR3 length equals 14 residues. CDR3 DNA sequence: TGTGCCACCAGCAGAGATTTAGCGGTGAATGTTCAGTTCTTC. This codes for CATSRDLAVNVQFF.

This clone was seen more than once but under ten times. The chain recombines TRBV4-1 with TRBJ1-2; D possibly corresponds to TRBD1 (5 bases). This CDR3 has 13 amino acids. Looked up from germline, CDR1 is MGHRA and CDR2 is YSYEKL. Trimming took 3 bases from V and 4 from J, leaving 9 bases between them. The CDR3 DNA reads as TGCGCCAGCAGCCAGGATGACAGCTATGGCTACACCTTC. This codes for CASSQDDSYGYTF.

CDR3 residues: CASSQDRAGELFF. CDR3 DNA: TGCGCCAGCAGCCAAGATAGGGCCGGGGAGCTGTTTTTT. The J gene is TRBJ2-2, the V gene TRBV4-3; D call uncertain. V lost 0 bases and J lost 6, with 5 bases in between. CDR3 length equals 13 residues. CDR1 is LGHNA and CDR2 is YSLEER in the germline V gene.

V and J are TRBV5-1 and TRBJ2-1; 11 bases align to TRBD2. There are 17 residues in the CDR3. Germline V gene data show CDR1 as SGHRS and CDR2 as YFSETQ. Trimming cost V 9 bases and J 8 bases; bases outside gene matches: 19. The CDR3 spells CATTRGLAVGAGDEQFF. The DNA of the CDR3 is TGCGCCACAACCCGGGGACTAGCGGTCGGGGCCGGGGATGAGCAGTTCTTC. Based on the CDR3 plus reference TRBV5-1 and TRBJ2-1, the full variable domain is KAGVTQTPRYLIKTRGQQVTLSCSPISGHRSVSWYQQTPGQGLQFLFEYFSETQRNKGNFPGRFSGRQFSNSRSEMNVSTLELGDSALYLCATTRGLAVGAGDEQFFGPGTRLTVL.

This rearrangement joins TRBV30 to TRBJ1-1; 7 positions agree with TRBD1. Germline CDR1 reads GTSNPN; CDR2 reads SVGIG (reference sequence). V trimming: 1 base; J trimming: 5 bases; junction bases outside the gene matches: 4. The CDR3 runs 13 residues. The CDR3 bases are TGTGCCTGGAGTGGACAGGGAACGACTGAAGCTTTCTTT. Its protein is CAWSGQGTTEAFF.

A single count supports this clone. The chain joins TRBV6-6 to TRBJ1-3; no reliable D call. CDR3 length equals 14 residues. Germline CDR1 and CDR2: MNHNY and SVGAGI (reference sequence). V was pared by 4 bases and J by 0 bases, with 7 bases between. The CDR3: CASSFTRSGNTIYF. CDR3 sequence (DNA): TGTGCCAGCAGTTTCACCCGCTCTGGAAACACCATATATTTT.

The chain joins TRBV7-9 to TRBJ2-3; 9 bases align to TRBD2. This CDR3 spans 15 amino acids. Germline loops: CDR1 SEHNR, CDR2 FQNEAQ (reference sequence). The J segment lost 6 bases and the V segment lost 4 bases, leaving 8 bases of the junction unmatched. This CDR3 reads CASSYLREGLDTQYF. For the CDR3, the DNA is TGTGCCAGCAGCTATCTGCGGGAGGGCCTGGATACGCAGTATTTT. Complete variable domain (other parts from reference TRBV7-9 and TRBJ2-3): DTGVSQNPRHKITKRGQNVTFRCDPISEHNRLYWYRQTLGQGPEFLTYFQNEAQLEKSRLLSDRFSAERPKGSFSTLEIQRTEQGDSAMYLCASSYLREGLDTQYFGPGTRLTVL.

V is TRBV10-3 and J is TRBJ1-1; D call uncertain. Trimming cost V 7 bases and J 0 bases, with 12 bases left between them. The germline CDR1 and CDR2 sequences are ENHRY and SYGVKD. This CDR3 comprises 14 residues. The CDR3 DNA sequence: TGTGCCATCAAGGACGAGTACATGAACACTGAAGCTTTCTTT. This translates into CAIKDEYMNTEAFF.

This sequence joins TRBV19 and TRBJ1-5; 8 bases are a match to TRBD1. The germline V gene encodes CDR1 LNHDA and CDR2 SQIVND (reference sequence). Trimming at V came to 8 bases and at J to 5 bases, leaving 8 bases not matched to a gene. CDR3 size: 14 residues. The CDR3 loop reads CASRKTGDHQPQHF. DNA of the CDR3: TGTGCCAGTCGGAAGACAGGGGATCATCAGCCCCAGCATTTT.

The chain combines TRBV7-9 with TRBJ1-2, with no clear D. Germline CDR1 and CDR2: SEHNR and FQNEAQ (reference sequence). V shed 6 bases and J shed 4 bases, with 15 bases lying between them. The CDR3 is 14 residues long. CDR3 sequence: CASRPTGQSYGYTF. The CDR3 DNA reads as TGTGCCAGCAGACCCACGGGCCAAAGCTATGGCTACACCTTC.

V is TRBV19 and J is TRBJ2-2; 13 bases map to TRBD2. The V gene's germline CDR1 is LNHDA and CDR2 SQIVND (reference sequence). Germline trimming cut 9 bases from V and 7 bases from J; bases unmatched to any gene: 5. This CDR3 is built from 14 residues. The CDR3 DNA sequence: TGTGCCAGCAGACTAGCGGGAGGAAACGGGGAGCTGTTTTTT. This translates into CASRLAGGNGELFF.

The rearrangement links TRBV6-5 to TRBJ2-2; weak D call: TRBD1 (7 bases). The germline gives CDR1 MNHEY, CDR2 SVGAGI. The CDR3 is 14 residues long. Trimming took off 7 bases at V and 1 base at J, with 10 bases between the two ends. The CDR3 is CASTGGLNTGELFF. As DNA, the CDR3 is TGTGCCAGCACAGGGGGGCTGAACACCGGGGAGCTGTTTTTT.

The gene calls are TRBV5-1 and TRBJ2-3; 12 nucleotides line up with TRBD2. The CDR3 has 15 residues. Per germline, CDR1 SGHRS and CDR2 YFSETQ. Unmatched junction bases numbered 9, after V lost 4 bases and J lost 9 bases. CDR3 in DNA: TGCGCCAGCAGCCCAGGACTAGCGGGAACAGGGACGCAGTATTTT. Translation: CASSPGLAGTGTQYF.

The gene calls are TRBV7-8 and TRBJ1-5; D is perhaps TRBD1 (5 bases). The germline V gene encodes CDR1 SGHVS and CDR2 FQNEAQ. The CDR3 sequence is 14 residues long. V lost 3 bases and J lost 7, with 13 bases in between. CDR3 amino acids: CASSFATEAQPQHF. In DNA form, the CDR3 reads TGTGCCAGCAGCTTTGCGACAGAGGCACAGCCCCAGCATTTT.

This clone was counted a few times. The chain recombines TRBV30 with TRBJ2-2; maybe TRBD1 (5 bases). This CDR3 contains 13 residues. Per germline, CDR1 GTSNPN and CDR2 SVGIG (reference sequence). Trimming left V 2 bases short and J 1 base short, with 5 bases between. The CDR3 is CAWSTGNTGELFF. CDR3 nucleotide sequence: TGTGCCTGGAGTACAGGGAACACCGGGGAGCTGTTTTTT.

The chain is built from TRBV19 and TRBJ2-5; D is possibly TRBD1 (7 bases). The CDR3 has 14 amino acids. CDR1 is LNHDA, CDR2 SQIVND, per germline (reference sequence). Trimming pared 5 bases from V and 1 base from J, leaving 11 bases between. DNA for the CDR3: TGTGCCAGTAGTGCGGGACAGCCCCAAGAGACCCAGTACTTC. Its translation is CASSAGQPQETQYF.

The CDR3: CASSYQRREKLFF. Written as DNA, the CDR3 is TGTGCCAGCAGTTACCAGCGACGGGAAAAACTGTTTTTT. V is TRBV6-6 and J is TRBJ1-4; D call uncertain. V lost 2 bases to trimming and J lost 8 bases, with 9 bases between them. From germline, CDR1 is MNHNY and CDR2 SVGAGI (reference sequence). This CDR3 region has 13 residues.